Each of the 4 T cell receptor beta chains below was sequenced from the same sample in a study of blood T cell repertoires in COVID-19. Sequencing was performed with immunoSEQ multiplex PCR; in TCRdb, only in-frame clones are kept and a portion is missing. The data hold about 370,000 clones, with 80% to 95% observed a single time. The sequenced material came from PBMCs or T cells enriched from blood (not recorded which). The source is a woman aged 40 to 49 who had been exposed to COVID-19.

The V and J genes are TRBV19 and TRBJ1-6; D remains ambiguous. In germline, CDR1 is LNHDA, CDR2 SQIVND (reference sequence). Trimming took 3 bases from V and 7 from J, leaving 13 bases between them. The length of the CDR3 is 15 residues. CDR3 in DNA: TGTGCCAGTAGTATGGAATCTTCGGGGAATTCACCCCTCCACTTT. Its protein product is CASSMESSGNSPLHF.

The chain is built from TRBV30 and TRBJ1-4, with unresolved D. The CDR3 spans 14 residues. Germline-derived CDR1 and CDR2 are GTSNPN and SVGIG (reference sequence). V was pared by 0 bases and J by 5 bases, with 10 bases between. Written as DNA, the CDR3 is TGTGCCTGGAGTGTTTCTGCGGGCAATGAAAAACTGTTTTTT. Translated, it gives CAWSVSAGNEKLFF. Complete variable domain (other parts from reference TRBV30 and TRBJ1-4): SQTIHQWPATLVQPVGSPLSLECTVEGTSNPNLYWYRQAAGRGLQLLFYSVGIGQISSEVPQNLSASRPQDRQFILSSKKLLLSDSGFYLCAWSVSAGNEKLFFGSGTQLSVL.

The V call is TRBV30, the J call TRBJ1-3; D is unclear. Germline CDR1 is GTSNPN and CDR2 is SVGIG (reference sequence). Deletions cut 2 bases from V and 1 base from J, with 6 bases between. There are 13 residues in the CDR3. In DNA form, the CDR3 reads TGTGCCTGGAGTTTTTTATCTGGAAACACCATATATTTT. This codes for CAWSFLSGNTIYF.

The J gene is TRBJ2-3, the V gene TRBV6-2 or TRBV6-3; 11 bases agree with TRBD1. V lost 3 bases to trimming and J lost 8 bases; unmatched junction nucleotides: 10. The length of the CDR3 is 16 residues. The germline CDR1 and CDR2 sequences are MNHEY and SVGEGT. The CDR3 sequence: CASSYGGQGALGTQYF. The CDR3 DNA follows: TGTGCCAGCAGTTATGGCGGACAGGGGGCCCTTGGTACGCAGTATTTT.